The 29 T cell receptor beta chains below all came from one sample that was sequenced in a study of blood T cell repertoires in COVID-19. Here immunoSEQ multiplex PCR was the method, and the copy in TCRdb shows in-frame clones only, minus some. The sample has around 280,000 clones; around 85% are singletons. What was sequenced was peripheral blood. These receptors were collected from a woman aged 30 to 39 who had recovered from COVID-19.

This chain connects TRBV30 to TRBJ1-1; D is unclear. Trimming took 1 base from V and 0 from J, leaving 12 bases between them. The V gene's germline CDR1 is GTSNPN and CDR2 SVGIG (reference sequence). The length of the CDR3 is 15 residues. The CDR3 is CAWSGEPRMNTEAFF. As DNA, the CDR3 is TGTGCCTGGAGTGGGGAGCCTAGGATGAACACTGAAGCTTTCTTT.

The chain recombines TRBV5-1 with TRBJ1-1, with TRBD1 as a possible D gene (6 bases). This CDR3 is built from 13 residues. Trimming took off 5 bases at V and 1 base at J, with 9 bases between the two ends. Germline CDR1 is SGHRS and CDR2 is YFSETQ. CDR3 nucleotides: TGCGCCAGCAGAGGACAGCCGAACACTGAAGCTTTCTTT. Translated: CASRGQPNTEAFF.

J is TRBJ2-2 and V is TRBV7-9, with D perhaps matching TRBD2 (6 bases). CDR1 is SEHNR, CDR2 FQNEAQ, per germline (reference sequence). V was shortened by 5 bases and J by 2 bases, with 18 bases between the two germline ends. This CDR3 is 17 amino acids long. This chain's CDR3 is CASSLIESGPNTGELFF. In nucleotides, the CDR3 is TGTGCCAGCAGCCTCATAGAAAGCGGGCCTAACACCGGGGAGCTGTTTTTT.

This chain uses TRBV4-3 with TRBJ2-7; 10 positions agree with TRBD2. Trimming at V came to 4 bases and at J to 5 bases, leaving 5 bases not matched to a gene. Germline CDR1 and CDR2: LGHNA and YSLEER. The CDR3 has 14 residues. Here the CDR3 reads CASSRGLAVHEQYF. The CDR3 DNA reads as TGCGCCAGCAGCCGCGGACTAGCGGTTCACGAGCAGTACTTC.

CDR3 sequence (DNA): TGTGCCACCTCGCGGGGGGGGGACTACAATGAGCAGTTCTTC. Protein sequence: CATSRGGDYNEQFF. The chain employs TRBV10-3 and TRBJ2-1, with 9 bases lining up with TRBD2. The V segment lost 10 bases and the J segment 3 bases; nucleotides outside the gene matches: 7. The CDR3 length is 14 residues. Germline loops: CDR1 ENHRY, CDR2 SYGVKD.

This clone was observed a few times. This sequence joins TRBV5-8 and TRBJ1-6, with 7 bases that match TRBD1. V lost 0 bases and J lost 7; bases outside the gene matches: 4. The CDR3 spans 15 residues. Per the germline V gene, CDR1 is SGHTS and CDR2 is YDEGEE. CDR3: CASSLETGRNSPLHF. In nucleotides, the CDR3 is TGTGCCAGCAGCTTGGAGACAGGGAGAAATTCACCCCTCCACTTT.

The chain employs TRBV19 and TRBJ1-2; tentative D call: TRBD1 (5 bases). This CDR3 contains 11 residues. The V end was cut by 7 bases, the J end by 4 bases, with 7 bases between. The V gene's germline CDR1 is LNHDA and CDR2 SQIVND (reference sequence). CDR3 sequence reads: CASTDSYGYTF. CDR3 nucleotide sequence: TGTGCCAGTACCGACAGCTATGGCTACACCTTC.

The chain links TRBV5-1 to TRBJ1-2; perhaps TRBD1 as D (5 bases). This CDR3 is built from 15 residues. CDR1 is SGHRS, CDR2 YFSETQ, per germline. V lost 0 bases to trimming and J lost 8 bases, with 17 bases between them. This CDR3 reads CASSLAGRALEGYTF. The DNA of the CDR3 is TGCGCCAGCAGCTTGGCAGGCAGGGCGCTCGAGGGCTACACCTTC.

Only one count was recorded for this clone. The chain combines TRBV11-1 with TRBJ2-3; D is unclear. The CDR3 runs to 14 residues. CDR1 and CDR2 (germline): SGHAT, FQDESV (reference sequence). The V and J ends lost 6 bases and 0 bases respectively, with 10 bases between them. The CDR3 is CASSSRYSTDTQYF. CDR3 nucleotides: TGTGCCAGCAGTTCTCGTTATAGCACAGATACGCAGTATTTT.

V is TRBV5-4 and J is TRBJ2-1, with 7 bases identical to TRBD2. J was trimmed by 12 bases and V by 5 bases; bases with no gene match: 8. The CDR3 extends over 12 amino acids. Germline CDR1 SGHNT, CDR2 YYREEE (reference sequence). The CDR3 bases are TGTGCCAGCAGTCCGCCCGGGACTACGCAGTTCTTC. This sequence encodes CASSPPGTTQFF.

J is TRBJ2-7 and V is TRBV4-1; TRBD2 matches 7 bases. The length of the CDR3 is 16 residues. Germline trimming cut 5 bases from V and 0 bases from J; bases unmatched to any gene: 10. Per germline, CDR1 MGHRA and CDR2 YSYEKL. The CDR3 coding sequence is TGCGCCAGCAGCGAGGGCGGGGGTATCGGCTCCTACGAGCAGTACTTC. This encodes CASSEGGGIGSYEQYF.

This chain uses TRBV4-2 with TRBJ2-5, with D unclear. The V gene's germline CDR1 is LGHNA and CDR2 YNFKEQ. The CDR3 is 14 amino acids. Trimming removed 4 bases from V and 2 bases from J, with 11 bases in between. The CDR3 loop reads CASSPFVQQETQYF. DNA of the CDR3: TGTGCCAGCAGCCCCTTTGTTCAGCAAGAGACCCAGTACTTC.

This chain links TRBV4-3 with TRBJ2-1; TRBD2 agrees at 12 bases. Germline CDR1 LGHNA, CDR2 YSLEER. V lost 1 base and J lost 8; bases outside the gene matches: 9. The CDR3 loop spans 17 amino acids. CDR3 in amino acids: CASSQVHPGLAGYEQFF. The CDR3 DNA is TGCGCCAGCAGCCAAGTTCACCCGGGACTAGCGGGTTATGAGCAGTTCTTC.

The gene calls are TRBV2 and TRBJ1-1; 8 nucleotides match TRBD1. This CDR3 comprises 15 residues. Germline-derived CDR1 and CDR2 are SNHLY and FYNNEI. The ends lost 6 bases at V and 1 base at J; junction bases unmatched: 7. CDR3 amino acids: CASRLDRARNTEAFF. CDR3 nucleotide sequence: TGTGCCAGCAGGCTGGACAGGGCGCGGAACACTGAAGCTTTCTTT. The whole variable domain, remainder taken from reference TRBV2 and TRBJ1-1, is EPEVTQTPSHQVTQMGQEVILRCVPISNHLYFYWYRQILGQKVEFLVSFYNNEISEKSEIFDDQFSVERPDGSNFTLKIRSTKLEDSAMYFCASRLDRARNTEAFFGQGTRLTVV.

The CDR3 region is CASRQQDGYYGYTF. CDR3 DNA: TGTGCCAGCAGACAACAGGACGGCTACTATGGCTACACCTTC. The chain has TRBV7-2 and TRBJ1-2, with D maybe TRBD1 (5 bases). This CDR3 is built from 14 residues. Trimming took off 6 bases at V and 3 bases at J, with 14 bases between the two ends. Germline V lookup: CDR1 SGHTA, CDR2 FQGNSA. The whole variable domain, remainder taken from reference TRBV7-2 and TRBJ1-2, is GAGVSQSPSNKVTEKGKDVELRCDPISGHTALYWYRQSLGQGLEFLIYFQGNSAPDKSGLPSDRFSAERTGGSVSTLTIQRTQQEDSAVYLCASRQQDGYYGYTFGSGTRLTVV.

The chain joins TRBV6-2 or TRBV6-3 to TRBJ1-5; D uncertain. V gave up 2 bases and J gave up 1 base, with 21 bases separating them. Germline V gene data show CDR1 as MNHEY and CDR2 as SVGEGT. The CDR3 totals 19 residues. CDR3 bases: TGTGCCAGCAGTTACGAAGAGCCTAACAAACAACTAAGCAATCAGCCCCAGCATTTT. Its translation: CASSYEEPNKQLSNQPQHF.

The chain combines TRBV27 with TRBJ1-1; 9 bases agree with TRBD1. Looked up from germline, CDR1 is MNHEY and CDR2 is SMNVEV (reference sequence). This CDR3 spans 13 amino acids. The V gene end was trimmed by 6 bases and the J gene end by 7 bases; junction bases not matched to a gene: 6. The CDR3 sequence is CASRDPGQGEAFF. Here the CDR3 DNA reads TGTGCCAGCAGGGATCCGGGACAGGGTGAAGCTTTCTTT.

This chain connects TRBV7-9 to TRBJ2-5, with no clear D. Germline CDR1 reads SEHNR; CDR2 reads FQNEAQ (reference sequence). CDR3 length: 15 amino acids. V was trimmed by 0 bases and J by 4 bases, leaving 12 bases between them. CDR3 DNA: TGTGCCAGCAGCTTAGCGCTGGCAGGTTCAGAGACCCAGTACTTC. As protein: CASSLALAGSETQYF.

The chain combines TRBV27 with TRBJ2-7; 9 bases fit TRBD1. V lost 0 bases to trimming and J lost 3 bases; unmatched junction nucleotides: 3. This CDR3 is built from 15 residues. Germline values: CDR1 MNHEY, CDR2 SMNVEV (reference sequence). CDR3 loop: CASSLSGQGLYEQYF. DNA of the CDR3: TGTGCCAGCAGTTTATCGGGACAGGGTCTCTACGAGCAGTACTTC.

This clone was found once. This chain joins TRBV6-6 and TRBJ1-4, with a tentative D call TRBD1 (6 bases). The V gene lost 0 bases and the J gene lost 8 bases, with 10 bases spanning the gap. Germline CDR1 reads MNHNY; CDR2 reads SVGAGI (reference sequence). CDR3 size: 14 residues. The CDR3 nucleotides read TGTGCCAGCAGTTACTCCCTGGGGGCAGAAAAACTGTTTTTT. It codes for CASSYSLGAEKLFF.

This chain joins TRBV27 and TRBJ2-7; 7 positions match TRBD2. This CDR3 contains 14 residues. Germline V lookup: CDR1 MNHEY, CDR2 SMNVEV (reference sequence). V trimming: 4 bases; J trimming: 0 bases; junction bases outside the gene matches: 3. CDR3 sequence reads: CASSYSGSSYEQYF. In nucleotides, the CDR3 is TGTGCCAGCAGTTATAGCGGGTCCTCCTACGAGCAGTACTTC.

The chain uses TRBV18 and TRBJ2-5; a weak D match, TRBD1 (7 bases). The CDR3 extends over 14 amino acids. Trimming took 2 bases from V and 5 from J, leaving 12 bases between them. Germline loops: CDR1 KGHSH, CDR2 LQKENI. CDR3 nucleotides: TGTGCCAGCTCACCATTGGAGGGACAGGAGACCCAGTACTTC. Encoded protein: CASSPLEGQETQYF.

J is TRBJ1-1 and V is TRBV5-1; no clear D gene. CDR1 SGHRS and CDR2 YFSETQ come from the germline V gene. Trimming took off 5 bases at V and 0 bases at J, with 14 bases between the two ends. CDR3 length equals 15 residues. CDR3 loop: CASSRSTGMNTEAFF. The CDR3, as DNA: TGCGCCAGCAGTCGTTCGACGGGGATGAACACTGAAGCTTTCTTT. Complete variable domain (other parts from reference TRBV5-1 and TRBJ1-1): KAGVTQTPRYLIKTRGQQVTLSCSPISGHRSVSWYQQTPGQGLQFLFEYFSETQRNKGNFPGRFSGRQFSNSRSEMNVSTLELGDSALYLCASSRSTGMNTEAFFGQGTRLTVV.

The genes are TRBV5-1 and TRBJ1-1; D might be TRBD1 (5 bases). This CDR3 has 14 residues. Germline values: CDR1 SGHRS, CDR2 YFSETQ. Trimming pared 4 bases from V and 0 bases from J, leaving 10 bases between. The CDR3 spells CASSAGVMNTEAFF. In DNA form, the CDR3 reads TGCGCCAGCAGCGCGGGGGTCATGAACACTGAAGCTTTCTTT.

The chain recombines TRBV5-6 with TRBJ2-7; D is unclear. Germline CDR1 SGHDT, CDR2 YYEEEE. This CDR3 has 15 amino acids. V was clipped by 3 bases and J by 6 bases, with 19 bases between them. CDR3 residues: CASSYRNWATGEQYF. The DNA of the CDR3 is TGTGCCAGCAGCTACCGGAACTGGGCGACCGGCGAGCAGTACTTC. Variable domain in full (rest from reference TRBV5-6 and TRBJ2-7): DAGVTQSPTHLIKTRGQQVTLRCSPKSGHDTVSWYQQALGQGPQFIFQYYEEEERQRGNFPDRFSGHQFPNYSSELNVNALLLGDSALYLCASSYRNWATGEQYFGPGTRLTVT.

DNA of the CDR3: TGTGCCAGCAGCTTCAACTCATACAATGAGCAGTTCTTC. Residues: CASSFNSYNEQFF. V usage is TRBV11-3 and J usage is TRBJ2-1, with unresolved D. The CDR3 sequence is 13 residues long. The V end lost 3 bases, the J end lost 4 bases, and 7 bases lay between the germline ends. Germline V gives CDR1 SGHNT, CDR2 YENEEA.

This clone came up once. The chain uses TRBV19 and TRBJ2-1; 10 nucleotides line up with TRBD2. V lost 2 bases to trimming and J lost 5 bases; unmatched junction nucleotides: 6. The CDR3 runs 16 residues. From germline, CDR1 is LNHDA and CDR2 SQIVND (reference sequence). This CDR3 reads CASSIMIAGGHNEQFF. The CDR3 coding sequence is TGTGCCAGTAGTATAATGATAGCGGGGGGCCACAATGAGCAGTTCTTC.

This chain connects TRBV7-8 to TRBJ2-5, with TRBD2 identical over 13 bases. Germline trimming cut 4 bases from V and 3 bases from J; bases unmatched to any gene: 5. CDR3 length: 16 residues. CDR1 is SGHVS, CDR2 FQNEAQ, per germline. CDR3: CASSSEGTSGEETQYF. Here the CDR3 DNA reads TGTGCCAGCAGCTCAGAAGGGACTAGCGGGGAAGAGACCCAGTACTTC.

This clone came up once. This sequence joins TRBV13 and TRBJ1-2, with 7 bases fitting TRBD1. The CDR3 contains 15 residues. V shed 0 bases and J 5 bases; nucleotides not matched to a gene: 6. The germline CDR1 and CDR2 sequences are PRHDT and FYEKMQ (reference sequence). The DNA for the CDR3 is TGTGCCAGCAGCTTAGGGGGCCCGACAGGGTATGGCTACACCTTC. Translation gives CASSLGGPTGYGYTF.